The 24 T cell receptor beta chains below were found in one sample sequenced in a study of blood T cell repertoires in COVID-19. The repertoire was sequenced with immunoSEQ multiplex PCR; TCRdb's copy has only in-frame clones and lacks some. The sample carries a few hundred thousand clones, roughly 85% recorded once. The sequenced sample was peripheral blood. The source is a man between 18 and 35 years old with active or convalescent COVID-19.

The gene calls are TRBV28 and TRBJ1-1, with D tentatively TRBD1 (5 bases). V was trimmed by 3 bases and J by 2 bases, leaving 13 bases between them. CDR1 and CDR2 from the germline V gene are MDHEN and SYDVKM. The CDR3 has 15 amino acids. CDR3 in amino acids: CASSFTQVGNTEAFF. The CDR3 DNA follows: TGTGCCAGCAGTTTTACACAGGTTGGAAACACTGAAGCTTTCTTT.

The chain combines TRBV7-3 with TRBJ2-7; no clear D gene. Trimming pared 2 bases from V and 2 bases from J, leaving 7 bases between. The CDR3 contains 13 residues. CDR1 is SGHTA, CDR2 FQGTGA, per germline. The CDR3 spells CASSLEPPYEQYF. In DNA form, the CDR3 reads TGTGCCAGCAGCTTAGAGCCCCCCTACGAGCAGTACTTC.

About this clone: At one end the junction does not follow the germline gene, possibly because of a read error. The V call is TRBV28, the J call TRBJ1-3; a possible D gene is TRBD1 (6 bases). Germline loops: CDR1 MDHEN, CDR2 SYDVKM. The CDR3 extends over 15 amino acids. The CDR3 region is CASSFYPGVGDTIYF. The CDR3 bases are TGTGCCAGCAGTTTTTATCCAGGGGTTGGAGACACCATATATTTT.

In this sample, this clone turned up a few times. This chain uses TRBV11-2 with TRBJ2-7; perhaps TRBD2 as D (6 bases). This CDR3 is built from 16 residues. The V and J ends lost 5 bases and 7 bases respectively, with 24 bases between them. Germline CDR1 SGHAT, CDR2 FQNNGV. Here the CDR3 reads CASSPPAGFGVREQYF. The CDR3 DNA is TGTGCCAGCAGCCCCCCCGCGGGGTTTGGGGTCAGGGAGCAGTACTTC.

The gene calls are TRBV7-2 and TRBJ1-1, with 7 bases aligning to TRBD1. Trimming cost V 5 bases and J 2 bases; bases outside gene matches: 5. Germline CDR1 is SGHTA and CDR2 is FQGNSA. The CDR3 runs 14 residues. CDR3 sequence reads: CASSQTGANTEAFF. DNA for the CDR3: TGTGCCAGCAGCCAAACAGGGGCCAACACTGAAGCTTTCTTT.

The chain uses TRBV30 and TRBJ2-3; D gene uncertain. CDR3 length equals 14 residues. The V end was cut by 8 bases, the J end by 2 bases, with 17 bases between. Per germline, CDR1 GTSNPN and CDR2 SVGIG (reference sequence). CDR3 in amino acids: CARKGGAFTDTQYF. In DNA form, the CDR3 reads TGTGCCCGAAAAGGTGGAGCGTTCACAGATACGCAGTATTTT.

J is TRBJ2-2 and V is TRBV3-1 (or the pseudogene TRBV3-2); 10 bases match TRBD2. The CDR3 covers 16 residues. Germline assignment: CDR1 LGHDT and CDR2 YNNKEL (reference sequence). The V and J ends lost 4 bases and 0 bases, in that order; junction bases with no gene match: 2. The CDR3, as DNA: TGTGCCAGCAGCCTAGGACTAGCGGCGAACACCGGGGAGCTGTTTTTT. This encodes CASSLGLAANTGELFF.

This clone was seen repeatedly, ten times or more. The chain has TRBV14 and TRBJ1-1, with a weak D call TRBD1 (5 bases). The CDR3 totals 13 residues. V shed 3 bases and J shed 3 bases, with 8 bases lying between them. Germline V lookup: CDR1 SGHDN, CDR2 FVKESK. CDR3 residues: CASSQTRDTEAFF. In DNA form, the CDR3 reads TGTGCCAGCAGCCAGACCAGGGACACTGAAGCTTTCTTT.

This clone showed up just a few times. This chain joins TRBV19 and TRBJ2-7; 9 nucleotides agree with TRBD2. Germline loops: CDR1 LNHDA, CDR2 SQIVND (reference sequence). V shed 10 bases, J shed 3 bases, and the junction held 7 bases outside the gene matches. This CDR3 spans 13 amino acids. CDR3 protein: CATASGRSYEQYF. CDR3 DNA: TGTGCCACCGCAAGCGGGAGGAGCTACGAGCAGTACTTC. Complete variable domain (other parts from reference TRBV19 and TRBJ2-7): DGGITQSPKYLFRKEGQNVTLSCEQNLNHDAMYWYRQDPGQGLRLIYYSQIVNDFQKGDIAEGYSVSREKKESFPLTVTSAQKNPTAFYLCATASGRSYEQYFGPGTRLTVT.

This clone was detected only a few times. This chain joins TRBV24-1 and TRBJ1-2; possibly TRBD1 for D (5 bases). This CDR3 region has 15 residues. CDR1 is KGHDR and CDR2 is SFDVKD in the germline V gene. V lost 7 bases and J 7 bases, leaving 21 bases between the germline ends. CDR3 sequence (DNA): TGTGCCACCAGCCCCCCCGGGACTTCCCGTAGTGGCTACACCTTC. Translated, it gives CATSPPGTSRSGYTF.

The V and J genes are TRBV18 and TRBJ1-6; D is uncertain. V dropped 2 bases and J dropped 0 bases, with 8 bases sitting between them. The CDR3 sequence is 16 residues long. Germline CDR1 reads KGHSH; CDR2 reads LQKENI. The CDR3: CASSPVASSYNSPLHF. The DNA of the CDR3 is TGTGCCAGCTCACCAGTAGCGAGCTCCTATAATTCACCCCTCCACTTT.

The chain employs TRBV4-1 and TRBJ2-3; 10 positions match TRBD2. V shed 5 bases and J 2 bases; nucleotides not matched to a gene: 7. The CDR3 has 16 residues. The V gene's germline CDR1 is MGHRA and CDR2 YSYEKL. The CDR3: CASSWGLATFTDTQYF. The CDR3, as DNA: TGCGCCAGCAGCTGGGGACTAGCGACGTTCACAGATACGCAGTATTTT.

This clone appeared once. The CDR3 bases are TGTGCCAGCACCCCCGGACAGTCGAACACTGAAGCTTTCTTT. This sequence encodes CASTPGQSNTEAFF. The rearrangement uses TRBV9 and TRBJ1-1; D is perhaps TRBD1 (6 bases). Germline values: CDR1 SGDLS, CDR2 YYNGEE. The CDR3 loop spans 14 amino acids. The V end was cut by 6 bases, the J end by 1 base, with 13 bases between.

The chain joins TRBV6-5 to TRBJ2-7; weak D call: TRBD2 (5 bases). This CDR3 region has 14 residues. CDR1 MNHEY and CDR2 SVGAGI come from the germline V gene. The V and J ends lost 2 bases and 5 bases respectively, with 13 bases between them. The CDR3 nucleotides read TGTGCCAGCAGTTACAAACGGGAAACGAACGAGCAGTACTTC. Translation gives CASSYKRETNEQYF.

The V and J genes are TRBV6-1 and TRBJ2-2, with 7 bases that match TRBD2. The CDR3 is 18 residues long. Germline V lookup: CDR1 MNHNS, CDR2 SASEGT. V lost 1 base and J lost 5; bases outside the gene matches: 13. CDR3 residues: CASSEVDFGREGTGELFF. CDR3 nucleotides: TGTGCCAGCAGTGAAGTTGACTTTGGCAGGGAGGGAACCGGGGAGCTGTTTTTT.

This sequence joins TRBV7-6 and TRBJ2-7; 11 bases align to TRBD2. V gave up 4 bases and J gave up 1 base; unmatched junction bases: 3. This CDR3 spans 15 amino acids. Germline CDR1 is SGHVS and CDR2 is FNYEAQ. The CDR3 DNA sequence: TGTGCCAGCAGCTCAGTAGCGGGAGGGTCCTACGAGCAGTACTTC. It specifies CASSSVAGGSYEQYF.

The rearrangement links TRBV27 to TRBJ2-3, with 8 bases matching TRBD2. Per the germline V gene, CDR1 is MNHEY and CDR2 is SMNVEV (reference sequence). CDR3 size: 16 residues. With V trimmed by 5 bases and J by 2 bases, 9 bases remained unmatched. The CDR3 bases are TGTGCCAGCAGTCCGAGTAGCGGGGAATCCACAGATACGCAGTATTTT. It translates to CASSPSSGESTDTQYF.

This clone has only a few counts. At one end the junction does not follow the germline gene, possibly because of a read error. The gene calls are TRBV24-1 and TRBJ2-7; the D is unclear. The CDR3 runs to 13 residues. Germline CDR1 and CDR2: KGHDR and SFDVKD. In nucleotides, the CDR3 is TGTGCCACCAGTGATGTGCGCGATTACGGGCAGTACTTC. Its protein product is CATSDVRDYGQYF.

J is TRBJ1-4 and V is TRBV19; D is ambiguous. The CDR3 contains 17 residues. CDR1 and CDR2 (germline): LNHDA, SQIVND (reference sequence). V was cut by 3 bases and J by 0 bases, with 14 bases left in between. This CDR3 is CASSITTAPATNEKLFF. The DNA for the CDR3 is TGTGCCAGTAGTATCACCACAGCCCCTGCAACTAATGAAAAACTGTTTTTT.

The chain recombines TRBV6-2 or TRBV6-3 with TRBJ1-1; possible D gene TRBD1, 5 bases. Trimming took 6 bases from V and 6 from J, leaving 17 bases between them. This CDR3 region has 14 residues. Germline CDR1 MNHEY, CDR2 SVGEGT. The CDR3 is CASSLRVRQSEAFF. The DNA of the CDR3 is TGTGCCAGCAGCCTCAGGGTGAGGCAGTCTGAAGCTTTCTTT.

This clone was seen once. The J gene is TRBJ2-7, the V gene TRBV7-8; TRBD1 matches 7 bases. Germline V gene sequence: CDR1 SGHVS, CDR2 FQNEAQ. Germline trimming cut 5 bases from V and 3 bases from J; bases unmatched to any gene: 7. The CDR3 contains 14 residues. CDR3 loop: CASSAKSGGYEQYF. CDR3 nucleotide sequence: TGTGCCAGCAGCGCCAAGTCAGGGGGCTACGAGCAGTACTTC. Using reference TRBV7-8 and TRBJ2-7 for the parts outside the CDR3, the full variable domain is GAGVSQSPRYKVAKRGQDVALRCDPISGHVSLFWYQQALGQGPEFLTYFQNEAQLDKSGLPSDRFFAERPEGSVSTLKIQRTQQEDSAVYLCASSAKSGGYEQYFGPGTRLTVT.

The V and J genes are TRBV5-6 and TRBJ2-5; 9 nucleotides align to TRBD2. There are 16 residues in the CDR3. Germline V gene lookup returns CDR1 SGHDT and CDR2 YYEEEE. J lost 7 bases, V lost 0 bases, and 10 bases had no gene match. CDR3 DNA: TGTGCCAGCAGCTTGGAGCTAGCGGGGACCCGGGGGACCCAGTACTTC. As protein: CASSLELAGTRGTQYF.

The V gene is TRBV6-5, the J gene TRBJ1-2, with 7 bases matching TRBD1. The germline CDR1 and CDR2 sequences are MNHEY and SVGAGI. The ends lost 3 bases at V and 2 bases at J; junction bases unmatched: 6. This CDR3 has 15 residues. The CDR3 sequence: CASSYLPGQNYGYTF. The CDR3 nucleotides are TGTGCCAGCAGTTATCTTCCGGGACAGAACTATGGCTACACCTTC.

This chain uses TRBV6-2 or TRBV6-3 with TRBJ2-2, with 9 nucleotides matching TRBD1. J lost 4 bases, V lost 4 bases, and 7 bases had no gene match. CDR1 is MNHEY and CDR2 is SVGEGT in the germline V gene. The CDR3 runs 16 residues. The CDR3 loop reads CASSSPGTGSTGELFF. The CDR3 DNA reads as TGTGCCAGCAGTTCCCCCGGGACAGGGAGCACCGGGGAGCTGTTTTTT.